This entry lists 23 T cell receptor beta chains sequenced from one sample in a study of T-cell memory formation after mild COVID-19. TCRdb reprocessed the 5' RACE reads with MiXCR, giving one entry per CDR3 protein. The sample has 10,000 to 15,000 distinct CDR3 sequences; 15% to 20% are singletons. Source material: PBMCs or a T cell subset sorted from them (not recorded which). Receptors originate from a man between 18 and 29 years old who had mild COVID-19 (a few samples of this study predate the infection). Cell type and time point are not known.

With regard to this clonotype: A clone one base away is much larger, so this may be a read error. The rearrangement joins TRBV12-3 or TRBV12-4 to TRBJ2-7; 7 nucleotides align to TRBD1. The CDR3 has 16 residues. The ends lost 6 bases at V and 1 base at J; junction bases unmatched: 12. CDR3 protein: CASSPRTGDTSYEQYF. The CDR3 coding sequence is TGTGCCAGCAGCCCACGGACAGGCGATACGTCCTACGAGCAGTACTTC.

This clonotype has only a few counts. The chain combines TRBV4-1 with TRBJ1-1; the D gene is possibly TRBD1 (5 bases). Trimming left V 4 bases short and J 4 bases short, with 19 bases between. The CDR3 totals 16 residues. CDR1 and CDR2 (germline): MGHRA, YSYEKL. The CDR3 nucleotides read TGCGCCAGCAGCCCAGAGGAGCGGACGGGGACCACTGAAGCTTTCTTT. This sequence encodes CASSPEERTGTTEAFF.

The chain employs TRBV5-1 and TRBJ2-1; 12 positions match TRBD2. This CDR3 region has 15 residues. With 7 bases clipped from V and 8 bases from J, the junction kept 10 bases outside the gene matches. CDR1 is SGHRS and CDR2 is YFSETQ in the germline V gene. CDR3 loop: CASRRTSGILDEQFF. CDR3 DNA: TGCGCCAGCCGGCGGACTAGCGGGATTCTCGATGAGCAGTTCTTC.

This clonotype was picked up many times. The rearrangement joins TRBV4-1 to TRBJ1-2; D may be TRBD1 (5 bases). Trimming shortened V by 4 bases and J by 8 bases, and 20 bases separated the two germline ends. Germline CDR1 and CDR2: MGHRA and YSYEKL. This CDR3 is built from 15 residues. In DNA form, the CDR3 reads TGCGCCAGCAGCCTTAAACCTAAGGGGCACGGCGGCTACACCTTC. Translation gives CASSLKPKGHGGYTF.

This clonotype has just a few counts. The V call is TRBV9, the J call TRBJ1-2; 8 positions match TRBD1. CDR1 is SGDLS and CDR2 is YYNGEE in the germline V gene. With 3 bases clipped from V and 4 bases from J, the junction kept 8 bases outside the gene matches. The CDR3 contains 15 residues. CDR3 loop: CASSAGQGPSYGYTF. For the CDR3, the DNA is TGTGCCAGCAGCGCCGGACAGGGCCCTTCCTATGGCTACACCTTC. Complete variable domain (other parts from reference TRBV9 and TRBJ1-2): DSGVTQTPKHLITATGQRVTLRCSPRSGDLSVYWYQQSLDQGLQFLIQYYNGEERAKGNILERFSAQQFPDLHSELNLSSLELGDSALYFCASSAGQGPSYGYTFGSGTRLTVV.

This clonotype showed up just a few times. The rearrangement links TRBV7-2 to TRBJ2-5; weak D call: TRBD1 (6 bases). V dropped 5 bases and J dropped 7 bases, with 14 bases sitting between them. The CDR3 is 13 amino acids. Germline lookup yields CDR1 SGHTA and CDR2 FQGNSA. The CDR3 spells CASSQDGGATQYF. CDR3 DNA sequence: TGTGCCAGCAGCCAAGATGGGGGCGCGACCCAGTACTTC.

The chain couples TRBV7-9 to TRBJ2-3; 11 bases are a match to TRBD2. This CDR3 is 16 amino acids long. Trimming cost V 5 bases and J 4 bases; bases outside gene matches: 8. CDR1 is SEHNR and CDR2 is FQNEAQ in the germline V gene (reference sequence). The CDR3: CASSVFSGGASDTQYF. The CDR3 DNA reads as TGTGCCAGCAGCGTTTTTAGCGGGGGGGCTTCAGATACGCAGTATTTT.

The genes are TRBV10-3 and TRBJ1-5; TRBD1 is a possible D gene (5 bases). V was clipped by 6 bases and J by 7 bases, with 13 bases between them. CDR1 and CDR2 (germline): ENHRY, SYGVKD. The CDR3 is 13 amino acids. As DNA, the CDR3 is TGTGCCATCAGAGTAGGGGTCGGGCAGCCCCAGCATTTT. Its protein is CAIRVGVGQPQHF.

The chain combines TRBV7-2 with TRBJ2-4; TRBD1 aligns across 8 bases. Germline V CDR1 and CDR2: SGHTA, FQGNSA. This CDR3 comprises 14 residues. The V gene end was trimmed by 4 bases and the J gene end by 8 bases; junction bases not matched to a gene: 7. CDR3 sequence (DNA): TGTGCCAGCAGCTCCCGACAGGGGATCGACATTCAGTACTTC. It codes for CASSSRQGIDIQYF.

The CDR3 DNA reads TGCGCCAGCAGCCCGGGACAGGGGGCTATCGCAGGCACTGAAGCTTTCTTT. Residues: CASSPGQGAIAGTEAFF. This chain joins TRBV5-1 and TRBJ1-1, with 12 bases identical to TRBD1. The germline V gene encodes CDR1 SGHRS and CDR2 YFSETQ. The CDR3 is 17 residues long. The ends lost 4 bases at V and 4 bases at J; junction bases unmatched: 11.

Only a few counts were recorded for this clonotype. V and J are TRBV11-3 and TRBJ2-2; D is uncertain. CDR3 length: 14 amino acids. V was cut by 0 bases and J by 0 bases, with 2 bases left in between. Germline V gives CDR1 SGHNT, CDR2 YENEEA. CDR3 in DNA: TGTGCCAGCAGCTTAGAGGCGAACACCGGGGAGCTGTTTTTT. It yields the protein CASSLEANTGELFF. The whole variable domain, filled in from reference TRBV11-3 and TRBJ2-2, reads EAGVVQSPRYKIIEKKQPVAFWCNPISGHNTLYWYLQNLGQGPELLIRYENEEAVDDSQLPKDRFSAERLKGVDSTLKIQPAELGDSAVYLCASSLEANTGELFFGEGSRLTVL.

This clonotype occurred a few times. This chain connects TRBV7-9 to TRBJ2-1; D gene uncertain. This CDR3 spans 12 amino acids. The germline V gene encodes CDR1 SEHNR and CDR2 FQNEAQ (reference sequence). V lost 5 bases to trimming and J lost 10 bases, with 12 bases between them. CDR3 region: CASSLLGAEQFF. In DNA form, the CDR3 reads TGTGCCAGCAGCCTCCTAGGAGCCGAGCAGTTCTTC. Full variable domain (outside the CDR3, taken from reference TRBV7-9 and TRBJ2-1): DTGVSQNPRHKITKRGQNVTFRCDPISEHNRLYWYRQTLGQGPEFLTYFQNEAQLEKSRLLSDRFSAERPKGSFSTLEIQRTEQGDSAMYLCASSLLGAEQFFGPGTRLTVL.

This clonotype was observed a single time. This chain connects TRBV2 to TRBJ2-7, with D maybe TRBD1 (7 bases). Looked up from germline, CDR1 is SNHLY and CDR2 is FYNNEI. This CDR3 is built from 14 residues. Trimming cost V 7 bases and J 4 bases, with 17 bases left between them. As DNA, the CDR3 is TGTGCCAGCACTCAGGGGGGACACCTATACGAGCAGTACTTC. Protein sequence: CASTQGGHLYEQYF. The full variable domain, completed using reference TRBV2 and TRBJ2-7, is EPEVTQTPSHQVTQMGQEVILRCVPISNHLYFYWYRQILGQKVEFLVSFYNNEISEKSEIFDDQFSVERPDGSNFTLKIRSTKLEDSAMYFCASTQGGHLYEQYFGPGTRLTVT.

Many counts were recorded for this clonotype. This rearrangement joins TRBV21-1 to TRBJ1-3. TRBV21-1 is a pseudogene locus. This CDR3 is built from 13 residues. CDR3 protein: CASWSSSGNTIYF. The CDR3 DNA reads as TGTGCCAGCTGGAGTAGCTCTGGAAACACCATATATTTT.

This clonotype came up a few times. The chain is built from TRBV6-1 and TRBJ1-5; tentative D call: TRBD1 (6 bases). Germline V gives CDR1 MNHNS, CDR2 SASEGT. The CDR3 is made up of 17 amino acids. V dropped 8 bases and J dropped 4 bases, with 24 bases sitting between them. CDR3 amino acids: CASAERAGERGNQPQHF. CDR3 in DNA: TGTGCCAGCGCAGAAAGGGCAGGGGAAAGAGGTAATCAGCCCCAGCATTTT.

This clonotype was recorded many times. The CDR3 loop reads CASSLVLGNTEAFF. DNA for the CDR3: TGCGCCAGCAGCTTAGTACTTGGGAACACTGAAGCTTTCTTT. The genes are TRBV5-1 and TRBJ1-1, with no clear D. The CDR3 has 14 residues. From germline, CDR1 is SGHRS and CDR2 YFSETQ. V lost 2 bases, J lost 1 base, and 9 bases lay in between.

The sample holds many counts of this clonotype. The V gene is TRBV7-9, the J gene TRBJ1-1; D is unclear. Between the trimmed V and J ends, which lost 3 bases and 3 bases, there was a span of 11 bases. The V gene's germline CDR1 is SEHNR and CDR2 FQNEAQ (reference sequence). The CDR3 length is 14 residues. CDR3 sequence reads: CASSFRSWDTEAFF. CDR3 coding DNA: TGTGCCAGCAGCTTCCGGTCCTGGGACACTGAAGCTTTCTTT.

This clonotype was observed many times. V usage is TRBV3-1 and J usage is TRBJ2-2; the match to TRBD2 covers 10 bases. The CDR3 runs 19 residues. Germline V CDR1 and CDR2: LGHDT, YNNKEL (reference sequence). Trimming at V came to 5 bases and at J to 3 bases, leaving 15 bases not matched to a gene. The CDR3 reads CASSALAGAFFRDTGELFF. The CDR3 nucleotides are TGTGCCAGCAGCGCTCTAGCGGGGGCGTTCTTTCGGGACACCGGGGAGCTGTTTTTT.

V is TRBV7-3 and J is TRBJ2-5; D may be TRBD2 (5 bases). Germline CDR1 reads SGHTA; CDR2 reads FQGTGA. There are 14 residues in the CDR3. Deletions cut 5 bases from V and 1 base from J, with 11 bases between. The CDR3 DNA follows: TGTGCCAGCAGCCCAAGCGGAGTCCAAGAGACCCAGTACTTC. It is translated as CASSPSGVQETQYF.

V is TRBV3-1 and J is TRBJ1-2; D unresolved. The CDR3 is 13 residues long. Germline CDR1 and CDR2: LGHDT and YNNKEL (reference sequence). The V gene lost 3 bases and the J gene lost 4 bases, with 9 bases spanning the gap. This CDR3 is CASSHTYGYGYTF. CDR3 bases: TGTGCCAGCAGCCACACTTACGGCTATGGCTACACCTTC.

The gene calls are TRBV29-1 and TRBJ2-3; D is perhaps TRBD1 (5 bases). This CDR3 contains 13 residues. Looked up from germline, CDR1 is SQVTM and CDR2 is ANQGSEA. Trimming took off 4 bases at V and 3 bases at J, with 11 bases between the two ends. In DNA form, the CDR3 reads TGCAGCGTTGCCAGGGCAAGGACAGATACGCAGTATTTT. Protein: CSVARARTDTQYF.

This rearrangement joins TRBV3-2 to TRBJ2-5; no DNA check was done on the table's D call, TRBD1. TRBV3-2 is listed as a pseudogene. This CDR3 is 18 amino acids long. CDR3 sequence reads: CASSQAPWGLKGPLTQYF. Here the CDR3 DNA reads TGTGCCAGCAGCCAAGCCCCATGGGGGCTCAAGGGGCCCCTGACCCAGTACTTC.

This clonotype was observed a few times. The chain has TRBV4-2 and TRBJ2-3; D possibly corresponds to TRBD1 (6 bases). CDR1 and CDR2 (germline): LGHNA, YNFKEQ. V lost 0 bases to trimming and J lost 2 bases, with 9 bases between them. CDR3 length: 15 amino acids. The CDR3 coding sequence is TGTGCCAGCAGCCAAGAAGGGGGACCCACAGATACGCAGTATTTT. Protein product: CASSQEGGPTDTQYF.